This T cell receptor (beta chain) comes out of a study of vaccination effects on CD4 cells after COVID-19 (dated by TCRdb to between 2021 and 2024). Study-level background: In the ViraFEST assay, PBMC were stimulated with viral peptide pools, and TCR sequencing was then used to find antigen-specific CD4+ T cell clonotypes based on their expansion. Each participant received two doses of an mRNA SARS-CoV-2 vaccine, either BNT162b2 or mRNA-1273. Roughly 1.9 million PBMC per well were cultured with approximately 10 ug/ml peptides in IMDM containing about 5% human AB serum, roughly 9.5 IU/ml IL-2 and gentamicin. SARS-CoV-2 spike-specific CD4+ TCR repertoires were compared before and after mRNA vaccination in COVID-19 convalescent patients and in infection-naive vaccine recipients. A total of nine to ten COVID-19 convalescent patients and several SARS-CoV-2-naive healthy vaccine recipients were included in the full study. The Oncomine TCR Beta short-read assay on an Illumina iSeq 100 was used to sequence cultures from other donors in the study.

Findings and caveats that apply to the study as a whole: Among healthy vaccine recipients, nearly all vaccine-induced clones were SARS-CoV-2 mono-reactive, and only 1 of 255 was cross-reactive with common cold coronaviruses. Both infection-induced and vaccine-induced clones contracted markedly at late post-vaccination timepoints, which is consistent with waning T cell responses. The study was limited by a small number of convalescent patients, and early post-infection timepoints were lacking.

After removal of 6 bases from V and 5 bases from J, the junction retains 6 bases not matched to a gene. The CDR3 has 14 amino acids, counting the end cysteine and phenylalanine. Only the CDR3 portion is preserved as DNA: 42 bases, with reading frame beginning at the first base. Taken from the germline V gene, the CDR1 and CDR2 loops are SNHLY and FYNNEI. As concerns this clone: This clone's antigen is unknown. No base-level quality is on record; no much larger clone is a single base apart.

Receptors were amplified or captured by the immunoSEQ multiplex PCR assay. DNA from the cultured and isolated CD4+ T cells underwent TCR beta CDR3 sequencing. Per the source publication's procedure: Non-productive TCR sequences were discarded, and reads were trimmed to the CDR3 region, with only CDR3s of 7 or more amino acids retained. The MANAFEST web app was used to pick out antigen-specific clonotypes by comparing their expansion in peptide wells with that in reference cultures. Positive clones required FDR<0.05 expansion versus reference and all other wells, odds ratio above 5, and frequency above 0.1% in two replicate wells. A clonotype was called cross-reactive if it was significantly expanded both in SARS-CoV-2 spike wells and in at least one common cold coronavirus spike condition. CDR3 similarity was assessed by Levenshtein distance with the stringdist R package, and unrooted trees were built with ape in R 3.6.1. TCRdb mirrors the immuneACCESS table, restricted to in-frame sequences. Some clones are absent from its copies; in checked studies, under half trace to an unresolved V gene, and the reason for the others is unknown. V and J calls and clone size come straight from that table; D and trimming were deduced from the DNA. The sample table contains 70,000 to 85,000 clones; only one count was recorded for more than 70% of them. Over 2% of the sample comes from the top ten.

After about 10 days of culture, CD4+ T cells were isolated with the EasySep CD4+ T cell isolation kit. Healthy vaccine recipients had no prior SARS-CoV-2 infection, confirmed by negative nucleocapsid antibodies before and after vaccination. Half of the culture medium was replaced with fresh IL-2-containing medium on days 3 and 7. Each peptide stimulation condition was cultured in triplicate wells unless otherwise noted. Using Ficoll-Paque Plus gradient centrifugation, PBMC were separated from whole blood and then either used fresh or cryopreserved at -140C. The QIAamp micro DNA kit was used to extract genomic DNA from the cultured CD4+ T cells.

The chain joins TRBV2 to TRBJ1-5; a stretch of 8 junction bases matches TRBD1. The sequence derives from a human donor who received a COVID-19 vaccine. The sample in question was CD4+ T cells from PBMCs cultured without peptide, obtained before COVID-19 vaccination. The CDR3 region has the sequence CASRRQGLDQPQHF. The DNA sequence reads TGTGCCAGCAGAAGACAGGGGTTGGATCAGCCCCAGCATTTT.